This T cell receptor (beta chain) derives from a study of T cell repertoires in cytomegalovirus infection. TCRdb re-called the reads with MiXCR, one entry per CDR3 protein. The sample shows about 490,000 distinct CDR3 sequences, about 15% of them seen only once. Trimming took off 6 bases at V and 0 bases at J, with 14 bases between the two ends. Germline V gives CDR1 SEHNR, CDR2 FQNEAQ (reference sequence). This CDR3 is 15 amino acids long. J is TRBJ1-1 and V is TRBV7-9; TRBD1 is a possible D gene (5 bases). The sequenced sample consisted of CD8+ T cells from PBMCs. The clonotype originates from a human donor in good health (CMV status not recorded). Some clones in this sample may be carry-over from other donors' samples. CDR3 residues: CASRRSTALNTEAFF. In DNA, the CDR3 is TGTGCCAGCAGGCGTTCGACAGCCCTGAACACTGAAGCTTTCTTT.